A single sample is the source of the 14 T cell receptor beta chains below, sequenced in a study of T cell clones after liver transplantation. Here immunoSEQ multiplex PCR was the method, and the copy in TCRdb shows in-frame clones only, minus some. The data contain more than 95,000 clones, over 75% of them singletons. This specimen consisted of CD4+ T cells from blood, obtained 12 months after liver transplant. The receptor set was obtained from a human patient who received a liver transplant. Some T cells may possibly be graft donor cells.

This chain links TRBV19 with TRBJ2-3; TRBD2 is a possible D gene (6 bases). The CDR3 runs to 13 residues. CDR1 and CDR2 (germline): LNHDA, SQIVND (reference sequence). V was cut by 8 bases and J by 1 base, with 10 bases left in between. The CDR3 region has the DNA TGTGCCAGTCGTAGCGGAGGCACAGATACGCAGTATTTT. It specifies CASRSGGTDTQYF.

The chain couples TRBV7-9 to TRBJ2-3; TRBD2 matches 11 bases. V shed 4 bases and J 1 base; nucleotides not matched to a gene: 10. In germline, CDR1 is SEHNR, CDR2 FQNEAQ (reference sequence). This CDR3 comprises 18 residues. In DNA form, the CDR3 reads TGTGCCAGCAGCTCCCCCTGGGCTAGCGGGAGGCGCACAGATACGCAGTATTTT. Protein: CASSSPWASGRRTDTQYF.

The V gene is TRBV6-6, the J gene TRBJ2-1; possible D gene TRBD2, 6 bases. CDR1 MNHNY and CDR2 SVGAGI come from the germline V gene (reference sequence). This CDR3 spans 12 amino acids. V gave up 8 bases and J gave up 3 bases, with 8 bases separating them. CDR3 protein: CASGTGYNEQFF. CDR3 coding DNA: TGTGCCAGCGGGACTGGCTACAATGAGCAGTTCTTC.

The chain employs TRBV10-2 and TRBJ1-1; D is undetermined. Deletions cut 3 bases from V and 0 bases from J, with 8 bases between. The germline gives CDR1 WSHSY, CDR2 SAAADI. This CDR3 region has 14 residues. The CDR3 region is CASSEGRLNTEAFF. CDR3 bases: TGCGCCAGCAGTGAAGGAAGGTTGAACACTGAAGCTTTCTTT.

This clone was seen only a few times. The rearrangement uses TRBV7-8 and TRBJ1-2; 10 bases agree with TRBD1. Germline loops: CDR1 SGHVS, CDR2 FQNEAQ. The CDR3 loop spans 15 amino acids. V lost 8 bases to trimming and J lost 2 bases; unmatched junction nucleotides: 8. The CDR3 bases are TGTGCCAGCCAGCCCCCGGGACAGGGGAACTATGGCTACACCTTC. Its translation is CASQPPGQGNYGYTF.

The V gene is TRBV13, the J gene TRBJ1-2, with 9 bases matching TRBD1. The CDR3 has 14 residues. J gave up 7 bases and V 5 bases, and 8 bases lay outside the gene matches. The V gene's germline CDR1 is PRHDT and CDR2 FYEKMQ (reference sequence). The CDR3 sequence is CASSIDRGGRGYTF. The CDR3, as DNA: TGTGCCAGCAGCATCGACAGGGGGGGACGTGGCTACACCTTC.

This chain joins TRBV7-8 and TRBJ2-1; a possible D gene is TRBD2 (5 bases). The CDR3 consists of 15 residues. V was shortened by 1 base and J by 6 bases, with 13 bases between the two germline ends. Germline V gene sequence: CDR1 SGHVS, CDR2 FQNEAQ. The chain's CDR3 is CASSLERLMGNEQFF. CDR3 coding DNA: TGTGCCAGCAGCTTAGAGCGGCTTATGGGCAATGAGCAGTTCTTC.

The chain has TRBV5-1 and TRBJ1-5; D call uncertain. The CDR3 length is 14 residues. V was trimmed by 0 bases and J by 9 bases, leaving 13 bases between them. CDR1 is SGHRS, CDR2 YFSETQ, per germline. The CDR3 DNA follows: TGCGCCAGCAGCTTGGCCGGGAACATGGGGCCCCAGCATTTT. Its translation is CASSLAGNMGPQHF.

The CDR3 DNA sequence: TGCGCCAGCAGCTTAACGGGAAATCTGGAAGAGACCCAGTACTTC. It specifies CASSLTGNLEETQYF. The J gene is TRBJ2-5, the V gene TRBV5-1; a weak D match, TRBD2 (5 bases). The V gene lost 2 bases and the J gene lost 3 bases, with 14 bases spanning the gap. Germline V gene data show CDR1 as SGHRS and CDR2 as YFSETQ. This CDR3 contains 15 residues.

The CDR3 protein is CASSHNTGELFF. In DNA, the CDR3 is TGTGCCAGCAGCCACAACACCGGGGAGCTGTTTTTT. This chain connects TRBV7-9 to TRBJ2-2; D ambiguous. Germline V gives CDR1 SEHNR, CDR2 FQNEAQ (reference sequence). This CDR3 has 12 amino acids. V lost 5 bases and J lost 2, with 3 bases in between.

The V and J genes are TRBV18 and TRBJ2-7; maybe TRBD2 (6 bases). The V gene lost 3 bases and the J gene lost 1 base, with 10 bases spanning the gap. CDR3 length equals 14 residues. CDR1 is KGHSH and CDR2 is LQKENI in the germline V gene. As DNA, the CDR3 is TGTGCCAGCTCACCCCGAGGAGGGTCCTACGAGCAGTACTTC. Translated, it gives CASSPRGGSYEQYF.

The V call is TRBV28, the J call TRBJ2-7; D is perhaps TRBD1 or TRBD2 (6 bases each). Trimming took off 7 bases at V and 5 bases at J, with 18 bases between the two ends. Germline loops: CDR1 MDHEN, CDR2 SYDVKM. The CDR3 loop spans 14 amino acids. The CDR3 DNA reads as TGTGCCAGCACCAAGACAGGAGGGACGAACGAGCAGTACTTC. Its translation is CASTKTGGTNEQYF.

J is TRBJ2-7 and V is TRBV10-3, with TRBD1 identical over 8 bases. The CDR3 covers 16 residues. J lost 2 bases, V lost 2 bases, and 8 bases had no gene match. Germline CDR1 is ENHRY and CDR2 is SYGVKD. This CDR3 reads CAISEGDRGSAYEQYF. In DNA, the CDR3 is TGTGCCATCAGTGAGGGTGACAGGGGAAGCGCCTACGAGCAGTACTTC.

The rearrangement joins TRBV28 to TRBJ1-4, with no clear D. Trimming stripped 2 bases from V and 5 bases from J, with 6 bases between. The CDR3 runs to 13 residues. The V gene's germline CDR1 is MDHEN and CDR2 SYDVKM. The CDR3 sequence is CASSLAANEKLFF. The CDR3 coding sequence is TGTGCCAGCAGTTTAGCAGCAAATGAAAAACTGTTTTTT. The full variable domain, with the rest looked up from reference TRBV28 and TRBJ1-4, is DVKVTQSSRYLVKRTGEKVFLECVQDMDHENMFWYRQDPGLGLRLIYFSYDVKMKEKGDIPEGYSVSREKKERFSLILESASTNQTSMYLCASSLAANEKLFFGSGTQLSVL.